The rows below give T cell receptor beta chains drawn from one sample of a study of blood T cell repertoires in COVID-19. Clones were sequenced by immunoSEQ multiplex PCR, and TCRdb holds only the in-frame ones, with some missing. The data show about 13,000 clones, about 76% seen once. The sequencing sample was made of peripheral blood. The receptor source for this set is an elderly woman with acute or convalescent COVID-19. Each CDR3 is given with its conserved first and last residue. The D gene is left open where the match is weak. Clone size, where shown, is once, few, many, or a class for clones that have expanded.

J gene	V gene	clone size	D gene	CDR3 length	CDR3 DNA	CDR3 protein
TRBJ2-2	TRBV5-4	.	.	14	TGTGCCAGCAGCTCCCCCGGGGGGCCCGGGGAGCTGTTTTTT	CASSSPGGPGELFF
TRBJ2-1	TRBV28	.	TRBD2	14	TGTGCCAGCAGTTTCAGGCGGGGGTACAATGAGCAGTTCTTC	CASSFRRGYNEQFF
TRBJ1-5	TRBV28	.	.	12	TGTGCCAGCAGTTTAAGAGAGGAGCCCCAGCATTTT	CASSLREEPQHF
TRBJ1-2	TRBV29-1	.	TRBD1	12	TGCAGCGTCGACAAGGGGGCCAAGGGCTACACCTTC	CSVDKGAKGYTF
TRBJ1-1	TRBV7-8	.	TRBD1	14	TGTGCCAGCAGCTTCGGACAGGGAGGTGGTGAAGCTTTCTTT	CASSFGQGGGEAFF
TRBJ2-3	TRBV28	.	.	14	TGTGCCAGCAGTTTTACAGGGTCCGCAGATACGCAGTATTTT	CASSFTGSADTQYF
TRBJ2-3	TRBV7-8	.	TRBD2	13	TGTGCCAGCAGCTTCCGGGGGGGAGATACGCAGTATTTT	CASSFRGGDTQYF
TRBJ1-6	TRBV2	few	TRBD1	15	TGTGCCAGCAGAGGGACAGCCTTCTATAATTCACCCCTCCACTTT	CASRGTAFYNSPLHF
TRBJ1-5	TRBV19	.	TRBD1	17	TGTGCCAGTACAAATACGGGACAGGGGGCTGGGAATCAGCCCCAGCATTTT	CASTNTGQGAGNQPQHF
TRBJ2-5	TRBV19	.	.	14	TGTGCCAGTAGTATAGTGGGGGCACGAGAGACCCAGTACTTC	CASSIVGARETQYF
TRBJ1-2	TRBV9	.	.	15	TGTGCCAGCAGCGTAGCATGGGCAGGGGCCTATGGCTACACCTTC	CASSVAWAGAYGYTF
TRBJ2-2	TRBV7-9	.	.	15	TGTGCCAGCAACCAAACCGGGTCCAACACCGGGGAGCTGTTTTTT	CASNQTGSNTGELFF
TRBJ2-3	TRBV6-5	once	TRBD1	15	TGTGCCAGCAGCCCCGGTAGGGGGCGCGGAGATACGCAGTATTTT	CASSPGRGRGDTQYF
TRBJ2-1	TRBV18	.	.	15	TGTGCCAGCTCACCAGAAAGACTATCCTACAATGAGCAGTTCTTC	CASSPERLSYNEQFF
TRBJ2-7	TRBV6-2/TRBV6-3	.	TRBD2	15	TGTGCCAGCAGTACTCTACTAGCGGGGGTCCACGAGCAGTACTTC	CASSTLLAGVHEQYF
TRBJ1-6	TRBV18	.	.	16	TGTGCCAGCTCACCAGAAACAGGGACGATCAATTCACCCCTCCACTTT	CASSPETGTINSPLHF
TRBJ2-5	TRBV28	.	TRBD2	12	TGTGCCAGCAGAGCGGGGGGGGAGACCCAGTACTTC	CASRAGGETQYF
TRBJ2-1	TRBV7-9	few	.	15	TGTGCCAGCAGCTTTCTGAAGGGGTCCTACAATGAGCAGTTCTTC	CASSFLKGSYNEQFF
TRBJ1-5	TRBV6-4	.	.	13	TGTGCCAGCAGTGATTCCGCCCAGGTGCCCCAGCATTTT	CASSDSAQVPQHF
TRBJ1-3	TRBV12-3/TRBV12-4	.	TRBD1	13	TGTGCCAGCAGCCCAGGGGGTGGAAACACCATATATTTT	CASSPGGGNTIYF
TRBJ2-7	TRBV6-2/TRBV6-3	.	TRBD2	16	TGTGCCAGCAGTTACCGCGTTAGCGGGGGGCCACGGGAGCAGTACTTC	CASSYRVSGGPREQYF
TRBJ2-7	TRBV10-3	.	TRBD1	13	TGTGCCATCAACCGGGACAGGGGGTACGAGCAGTACTTC	CAINRDRGYEQYF
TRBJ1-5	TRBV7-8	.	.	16	TGTGCCAGCAGCTCACAGGACCCCTATAGCAATCAGCCCCAGCATTTT	CASSSQDPYSNQPQHF
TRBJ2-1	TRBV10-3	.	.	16	TGTGCCATCAGTGAGTCGAATGGCGGCTCCTACAATGAGCAGTTCTTC	CAISESNGGSYNEQFF
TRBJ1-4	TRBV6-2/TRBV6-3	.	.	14	TGTGCCAGCAGTTCGACTACAACTAATGAAAAACTGTTTTTT	CASSSTTTNEKLFF
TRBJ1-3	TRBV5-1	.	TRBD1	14	TGCGCCAGCAGTGGGACAGCCTCTGGAAACACCATATATTTT	CASSGTASGNTIYF
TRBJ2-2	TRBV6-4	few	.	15	TGTGCCAGCAGTCCCGGGGGGCCGGACACCGGGGAGCTGTTTTTT	CASSPGGPDTGELFF
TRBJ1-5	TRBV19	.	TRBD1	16	TGTGCCAGTTTACAGGGGGCGCTCAATTACAATCAGCCCCAGCATTTT	CASLQGALNYNQPQHF
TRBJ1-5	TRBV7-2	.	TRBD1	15	TGTGCCAGCAGCTCCCGGGACAGGGGGCTTCAGCCCCAGCATTTT	CASSSRDRGLQPQHF
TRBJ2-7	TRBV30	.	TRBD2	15	TGTGCCTGGGCCCCTGAACTAGCGGAGACCTACGAGCAGTACTTC	CAWAPELAETYEQYF
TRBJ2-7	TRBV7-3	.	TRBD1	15	TGTGCCAGCAGCCTAGGGGGCGGAAGGGCCTACGAGCAGTACTTC	CASSLGGGRAYEQYF
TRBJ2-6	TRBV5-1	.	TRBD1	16	TGCGCCAGCAGCTGGGGGACAGACTGGAGGGCCAACGTCCTGACTTTC	CASSWGTDWRANVLTF
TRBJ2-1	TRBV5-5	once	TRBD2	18	TGTGCCAGCAGCTTTGGGACTAGCGGGGGGGCAGGCTACAATGAGCAGTTCTTC	CASSFGTSGGAGYNEQFF
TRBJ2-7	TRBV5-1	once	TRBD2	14	TGCGCCAGCAGCATGCGGACTAGCGGGGGCGAGCAGTACTTC	CASSMRTSGGEQYF
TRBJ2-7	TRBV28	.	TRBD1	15	TGTGCCAGCAGTCAAGTCGGGACAGCCTCCTACGAGCAGTACTTC	CASSQVGTASYEQYF
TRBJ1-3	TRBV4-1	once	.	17	TGCGCCAGCAGCCAAGACGAGACAGTTAACTCTGGAAACACCATATATTTT	CASSQDETVNSGNTIYF
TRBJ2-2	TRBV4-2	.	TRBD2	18	TGTGCCAGCAGCCAGCGGACTAGCGGGGGGGCTAACACCGGGGAGCTGTTTTTT	CASSQRTSGGANTGELFF
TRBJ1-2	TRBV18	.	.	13	TGTGCCAGCTCACCACGTGAGGACTATGGCTACACCTTC	CASSPREDYGYTF
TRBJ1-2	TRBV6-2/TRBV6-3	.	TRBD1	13	TGTGCCAGCAGTTACTCGGATCTGGGGGACAGACTCTTC	CASSYSDLGDRLF
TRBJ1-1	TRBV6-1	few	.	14	TGTGCCAGCAGTGAAGTTGTCCAGAACACTGAAGCTTTCTTT	CASSEVVQNTEAFF
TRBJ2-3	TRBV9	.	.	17	TGTGCCAGCAGCGTAGGGGGCGGGGCCCGATCCACAGATACGCAGTATTTT	CASSVGGGARSTDTQYF
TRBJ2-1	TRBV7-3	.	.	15	TGTGCCAGCAGCCCACAGCAGTCGTCCTACAATGAGCAGTTCTTC	CASSPQQSSYNEQFF
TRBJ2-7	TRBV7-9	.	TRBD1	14	TGTGCCAGCAGCCGGGACAGCCCGTCTAGTGAGCAGTACTTC	CASSRDSPSSEQYF
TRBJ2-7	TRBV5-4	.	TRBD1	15	TGTGCCAGCAGCGTGGACAGGGGAATGCACTACGAGCAGTACTTC	CASSVDRGMHYEQYF
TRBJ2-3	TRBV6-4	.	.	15	TGTGCCAGCACCCCGAGCGGCGGATTCACAGATACGCAGTATTTT	CASTPSGGFTDTQYF
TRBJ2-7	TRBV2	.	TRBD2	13	TGTGCCAGCAGGGGGTTGGGGGGGGGCGAGCAGTACTTC	CASRGLGGGEQYF
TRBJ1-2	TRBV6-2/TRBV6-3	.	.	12	TGTGCCAGCAGCCCGCCGGGGTATGGCTACACCTTC	CASSPPGYGYTF
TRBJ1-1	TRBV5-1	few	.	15	TGCGCCAGCAGCTTGGGTTCATCCCTGAACACTGAAGCTTTCTTT	CASSLGSSLNTEAFF
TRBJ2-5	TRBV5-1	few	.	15	TGCGCCAGCCGAGGGGGAGCGGGGACTCAAGAGACCCAGTACTTC	CASRGGAGTQETQYF
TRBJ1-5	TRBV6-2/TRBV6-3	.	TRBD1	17	TGTGCCAGCAGCCGGGACAGGGGACCAGGCAGCAATCAGCCCCAGCATTTT	CASSRDRGPGSNQPQHF
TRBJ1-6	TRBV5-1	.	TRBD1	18	TGCGCCAGCAGCCCGGAGGGCGCAGGGGGTCGGTATAATTCACCCCTCCACTTT	CASSPEGAGGRYNSPLHF
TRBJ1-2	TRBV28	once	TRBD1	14	TGTGCCAGCACCACAGGGGGCGTTAACTATGGCTACACCTTC	CASTTGGVNYGYTF
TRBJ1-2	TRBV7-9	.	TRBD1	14	TGTGCCAGCAGCTCGGGACAGGGACTAAGTGGCTACACCTTC	CASSSGQGLSGYTF
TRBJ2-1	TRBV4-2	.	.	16	TGTGCCAGCAGCCAAGATGGAGTAGCCCTCGGGAATGAGCAGTTCTTC	CASSQDGVALGNEQFF
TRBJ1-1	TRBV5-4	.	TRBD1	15	TGTGCCAGCAGCAACTACAGGGGGCTAGGCACTGAAGCTTTCTTT	CASSNYRGLGTEAFF